This T cell receptor beta chain was identified during a study of human T cells and chemical hapten exposure. Study details: The use of 2% DPC on roughly 2 cm by roughly 2 cm of upper inner arm skin constituted sensitization.

Described time point: patch test 3, about 24 weeks after DPC sensitization. Treatment meaning: therapeutic diphenylcyclopropenone sensitization with weekly scalp DPC. Sequencing started from total RNA isolated from unfractionated whole blood. Within the library, unique molecular identifiers were attached to each individual cDNA molecule. TCRdb independently ran MiXCR on the RACE reads; one entry per CDR3 protein. The sample has 35,000 to 45,000 distinct CDR3 sequences, roughly 13% seen once; the top ten hold 2% to 2.5%. Study-wide points: Donors had alopecia, so their immune response may differ from healthy people's. Sensitization with DPC brought no change to TCRs above 1 in 1000 in frequency.

Germline CDR1 reads SGHNT; CDR2 reads YYREEE (reference sequence). The CDR3 loop spans 13 amino acids. Trimming shortened V by 6 bases and J by 0 bases, and 10 bases separated the two germline ends. This clonotype was detected many times. The antigen is not known. The input for sequencing was whole blood, taken in connection with sensitization to the hapten diphenylcyclopropenone (DPC). The chain joins TRBV5-4 to TRBJ2-7, with no clear D. This clonotype originated in a woman aged 40 to 50 with alopecia areata. Some clones in this sample may be carry-over from other donors' samples. The CDR3 loop reads CASIDASSYEQYF. In DNA, the CDR3 is TGTGCCAGCATCGACGCCTCCTCCTACGAGCAGTACTTC.